Listed here are 30 T cell receptor beta chains from one sample, sequenced in a study of control samples from healthy donors and cancer patients (dated by TCRdb to about 2020). Library construction relied on the immunoSEQ multiplex PCR assay. In its TCRdb copy, this immuneACCESS table keeps in-frame sequences only and misses some clones. Where compared with another copy, unresolved V genes explain less than half of these, and the others have no known cause. This sample has fewer than 95,000 clones in its table, and 91% of those were observed once. The top ten hold less than 20% of the sample. The source material was blood. These receptors all stem from a man in his thirties or forties in good health.

A word on this clone: Other DNA sequences in the same sample also yield this CDR3. The CDR3 nucleotides are TGTGCCAGCAGTGAACGCGGGTCTGGCGAGCAGTACTTC. Residues: CASSERGSGEQYF. The chain employs TRBV6-1 and TRBJ2-7, with D perhaps matching TRBD2 (5 bases). CDR1 and CDR2 from the germline V gene are MNHNS and SASEGT. Trimming cost V 2 bases and J 6 bases, with 11 bases left between them. The CDR3 contains 13 residues.

The gene calls are TRBV12-3 or TRBV12-4 and TRBJ2-1, with a tentative D call TRBD1 (6 bases). V was pared by 6 bases and J by 6 bases, with 12 bases between. CDR3 size: 13 residues. The CDR3 spells CASRLQGSNEQFF. The CDR3 coding sequence is TGTGCCAGCAGACTACAGGGAAGCAATGAGCAGTTCTTC.

This chain connects TRBV3-1 (or the pseudogene TRBV3-2) to TRBJ2-1; a weak D match, TRBD2 (6 bases). Germline V gives CDR1 LGHDT, CDR2 YNNKEL (reference sequence). The CDR3 runs to 14 residues. Deletions cut 3 bases from V and 6 bases from J, with 12 bases between. CDR3 sequence: CASSQPGRRNEQFF. The CDR3 nucleotides read TGTGCCAGCAGCCAGCCGGGGAGGCGCAATGAGCAGTTCTTC.

The rearrangement links TRBV30 to TRBJ1-6; weak D call: TRBD1 (6 bases). With 0 bases removed from V and 13 bases from J, the gap between germline ends came to 16 bases. The CDR3 loop spans 14 amino acids. CDR1 GTSNPN and CDR2 SVGIG come from the germline V gene (reference sequence). The CDR3 DNA follows: TGTGCCTGGAGTGTCGACAGTCGCGGGGGCCCCCTCCACTTT. Its translation is CAWSVDSRGGPLHF.

V is TRBV10-3 and J is TRBJ2-7; D is uncertain. With 7 bases removed from V and 0 bases from J, the gap between germline ends came to 13 bases. Germline V gives CDR1 ENHRY, CDR2 SYGVKD. CDR3 length equals 14 residues. The CDR3 protein is CAINPGPLSYEQYF. CDR3 in DNA: TGTGCCATCAACCCTGGGCCCCTCTCCTACGAGCAGTACTTC.

This clone was seen once. Here the CDR3 reads CASSQVGGANEQFF. CDR3 coding DNA: TGCGCCAGCAGCCAAGTCGGAGGGGCAAATGAGCAGTTCTTC. The chain couples TRBV4-1 to TRBJ2-1; maybe TRBD2 (6 bases). Trimming took 1 base from V and 7 from J, leaving 11 bases between them. Germline V gene lookup returns CDR1 MGHRA and CDR2 YSYEKL. There are 14 residues in the CDR3.

The rearrangement joins TRBV30 to TRBJ2-5; the D gene could be TRBD1 or TRBD2 (5 bases each). CDR3 length: 13 amino acids. Trimming left V 4 bases short and J 5 bases short, with 14 bases between. CDR1 and CDR2 (germline): GTSNPN, SVGIG (reference sequence). The CDR3 reads CAWIPRGRETQYF. The CDR3 bases are TGTGCCTGGATACCTAGGGGACGGGAGACCCAGTACTTC.

This chain connects TRBV7-2 to TRBJ2-3; 9 bases match TRBD2. The CDR3 sequence is 17 residues long. The V segment lost 1 base and the J segment 6 bases; nucleotides outside the gene matches: 11. CDR1 and CDR2 (germline): SGHTA, FQGNSA. The CDR3 protein is CASSLGGGGVFPDTQYF. CDR3 DNA sequence: TGTGCCAGCAGCTTAGGCGGCGGGGGGGTCTTCCCCGATACGCAGTATTTT.

The chain has TRBV28 and TRBJ2-7, with D maybe TRBD2 (6 bases). V lost 0 bases and J 0 bases, leaving 6 bases between the germline ends. Germline-derived CDR1 and CDR2 are MDHEN and SYDVKM. CDR3 size: 14 residues. Written as DNA, the CDR3 is TGTGCCAGCAGTTTATGGGAGGGCTCCTACGAGCAGTACTTC. This gives the protein CASSLWEGSYEQYF. The full variable domain, in which reference TRBV28 and TRBJ2-7 provide the parts outside the CDR3, is DVKVTQSSRYLVKRTGEKVFLECVQDMDHENMFWYRQDPGLGLRLIYFSYDVKMKEKGDIPEGYSVSREKKERFSLILESASTNQTSMYLCASSLWEGSYEQYFGPGTRLTVT.

CDR3 in DNA: TGTGCCAGCAGTTCCGCGGAGCGCTACGAGCAGTACTTC. Translated, it gives CASSSAERYEQYF. The chain carries TRBV12-3 or TRBV12-4 and TRBJ2-7; unclear D gene. The CDR3 is made up of 13 amino acids. The V end was cut by 4 bases, the J end by 3 bases, with 10 bases between.

The chain uses TRBV11-2 and TRBJ2-3; possible D gene TRBD2, 6 bases. In germline, CDR1 is SGHAT, CDR2 FQNNGV. The V gene lost 3 bases and the J gene lost 0 bases, with 10 bases spanning the gap. This CDR3 spans 15 amino acids. In DNA, the CDR3 is TGTGCCAGCAGCTTGTCGCGGGGAAGCACAGATACGCAGTATTTT. It encodes CASSLSRGSTDTQYF. Full variable domain (rest looked up from reference TRBV11-2 and TRBJ2-3): EAGVAQSPRYKIIEKRQSVAFWCNPISGHATLYWYQQILGQGPKLLIQFQNNGVVDDSQLPKDRFSAERLKGVDSTLKIQPAKLEDSAVYLCASSLSRGSTDTQYFGPGTRLTVL.

This clone is deemed medium-sized. The chain employs TRBV7-9 and TRBJ2-6; D is possibly TRBD1 (8 bases). Germline CDR1 and CDR2: SEHNR and FQNEAQ (reference sequence). Trimming removed 5 bases at V and 0 bases at J, with 17 bases between. The length of the CDR3 is 18 residues. The CDR3 DNA reads TGTGCCAGCAGCCACCACAGGGGGGGGACCTCTGGGGCCAACGTCCTGACTTTC. Protein: CASSHHRGGTSGANVLTF. Filled out from reference TRBV7-9 and TRBJ2-6, the complete variable domain reads DTGVSQNPRHKITKRGQNVTFRCDPISEHNRLYWYRQTLGQGPEFLTYFQNEAQLEKSRLLSDRFSAERPKGSFSTLEIQRTEQGDSAMYLCASSHHRGGTSGANVLTFGAGSRLTVL.

The rearrangement links TRBV28 to TRBJ2-6, with 10 bases aligning to TRBD1. The CDR3 length is 18 residues. Germline V CDR1 and CDR2: MDHEN, SYDVKM. Trimming took 7 bases from V and 4 from J; bases not matched to a gene: 13. CDR3 loop: CASTIPLGQGRGANVLTF. As DNA, the CDR3 is TGTGCCAGCACCATTCCTCTGGGACAGGGGCGGGGGGCCAACGTCCTGACTTTC. The variable domain in full, completed from reference TRBV28 and TRBJ2-6, reads DVKVTQSSRYLVKRTGEKVFLECVQDMDHENMFWYRQDPGLGLRLIYFSYDVKMKEKGDIPEGYSVSREKKERFSLILESASTNQTSMYLCASTIPLGQGRGANVLTFGAGSRLTVL.

The gene calls are TRBV4-3 and TRBJ2-1; perhaps D is TRBD1 or TRBD2 (5 bases each). The CDR3 consists of 13 residues. V was shortened by 0 bases and J by 10 bases, with 10 bases between the two germline ends. Germline assignment: CDR1 LGHNA and CDR2 YSLEER. CDR3 sequence reads: CASSQEYGAEQFF. DNA for the CDR3: TGCGCCAGCAGCCAAGAGTACGGGGCCGAGCAGTTCTTC.

The V call is TRBV11-2, the J call TRBJ2-3, with D uncertain. CDR1 and CDR2 (germline): SGHAT, FQNNGV. This CDR3 is built from 12 residues. V lost 5 bases and J 4 bases, leaving 7 bases between the germline ends. CDR3 DNA sequence: TGTGCCAGCAGCCTTACGTCAGATACGCAGTATTTT. Encoded protein: CASSLTSDTQYF. Supplemented by reference TRBV11-2 and TRBJ2-3, the full variable domain reads EAGVAQSPRYKIIEKRQSVAFWCNPISGHATLYWYQQILGQGPKLLIQFQNNGVVDDSQLPKDRFSAERLKGVDSTLKIQPAKLEDSAVYLCASSLTSDTQYFGPGTRLTVL.

The genes are TRBV10-1 and TRBJ2-1; 11 nucleotides match TRBD2. CDR3 size: 14 residues. CDR1 is WNHNN, CDR2 SYGVQD, per germline (reference sequence). J was trimmed by 13 bases and V by 3 bases; bases with no gene match: 8. CDR3 DNA sequence: TGCGCCAGCAGTGAAGGGACTAGCGGTGGGGCCCAGTTCTTC. The encoded protein is CASSEGTSGGAQFF.

The V and J genes are TRBV7-9 and TRBJ1-3; D ambiguous. Germline CDR1 reads SEHNR; CDR2 reads FQNEAQ (reference sequence). The length of the CDR3 is 14 residues. Trimming stripped 3 bases from V and 2 bases from J, with 8 bases between. The CDR3 sequence: CASSLSVTGNTIYF. In DNA, the CDR3 is TGTGCCAGCAGCTTGTCCGTTACTGGAAACACCATATATTTT.

The chain couples TRBV5-4 to TRBJ2-3, with 7 positions matching TRBD1. J was trimmed by 2 bases and V by 5 bases; bases with no gene match: 11. This CDR3 region has 16 residues. The germline gives CDR1 SGHNT, CDR2 YYREEE (reference sequence). CDR3 in DNA: TGTGCCAGCAGACTCTTCGACAGGGTTACCACAGATACGCAGTATTTT. This encodes CASRLFDRVTTDTQYF.

The J gene is TRBJ1-5, the V gene TRBV5-6, with D tentatively TRBD1 (6 bases). There are 15 residues in the CDR3. Germline V gene data show CDR1 as SGHDT and CDR2 as YYEEEE. Trimming removed 2 bases at V and 5 bases at J, with 14 bases between. For the CDR3, the DNA is TGTGCCAGCAGCTTCTCAGGGGTTTTATATCAGCCCCAGCATTTT. This encodes CASSFSGVLYQPQHF.

The gene calls are TRBV28 and TRBJ1-1; maybe TRBD1 (6 bases). The CDR3 spans 15 residues. The ends were cut back, 5 bases at V and 1 base at J, with 14 bases in the middle. CDR1 MDHEN and CDR2 SYDVKM come from the germline V gene. In nucleotides, the CDR3 is TGTGCCAGCAGTCGTAGGGGGACGGCGAACACTGAAGCTTTCTTT. It encodes CASSRRGTANTEAFF.

The rearrangement uses TRBV9 and TRBJ2-7; perhaps TRBD2 as D (5 bases). V lost 0 bases and J 0 bases, leaving 16 bases between the germline ends. From germline, CDR1 is SGDLS and CDR2 YYNGEE. This CDR3 is built from 17 residues. The CDR3 here is CASSVALEGSSSYEQYF. The CDR3 coding sequence is TGTGCCAGCAGCGTAGCTCTTGAGGGCAGCAGCTCCTACGAGCAGTACTTC.

The chain employs TRBV5-5 and TRBJ2-3; D ambiguous. V was shortened by 0 bases and J by 2 bases, with 4 bases between the two germline ends. The CDR3 spans 13 residues. Germline values: CDR1 SGHKS, CDR2 YYEKEE (reference sequence). For the CDR3, the DNA is TGTGCCAGCAGCTTGGACTACACAGATACGCAGTATTTT. Its translation: CASSLDYTDTQYF.

The DNA for the CDR3 is TGTGCCACCAGCCGAACAGGTATTTCGTCCGAGCAGTACTTC. Its translation is CATSRTGISSEQYF. J is TRBJ2-7 and V is TRBV24-1, with a possible D match to TRBD1 (5 bases). Trimming removed 7 bases from V and 6 bases from J, with 18 bases in between. Germline V CDR1 and CDR2: KGHDR, SFDVKD. The CDR3 consists of 14 residues.

For the CDR3, the DNA is TGTGCCTGGAGCGGGGAGACAGGGCATAACAGGGACACTGAAGCTTTCTTT. Its translation is CAWSGETGHNRDTEAFF. The chain has TRBV30 and TRBJ1-1, with 7 bases lining up with TRBD1. Germline V gives CDR1 GTSNPN, CDR2 SVGIG (reference sequence). The CDR3 length is 17 residues. The trim removed 3 bases at V and 3 bases at J, leaving 16 bases unmatched.

The chain joins TRBV5-1 to TRBJ2-3; the D is unclear. The CDR3 consists of 15 residues. Germline V gene data show CDR1 as SGHRS and CDR2 as YFSETQ. V dropped 1 base and J dropped 0 bases, with 9 bases sitting between them. The CDR3, as DNA: TGCGCCAGCAGCTTGCTCGGCGACAGCACAGATACGCAGTATTTT. It translates to CASSLLGDSTDTQYF.

The chain employs TRBV3-1 (or the pseudogene TRBV3-2) and TRBJ1-2; D remains unclear. This CDR3 has 11 residues. V dropped 2 bases and J dropped 12 bases, with 10 bases sitting between them. Germline V lookup: CDR1 LGHDT, CDR2 YNNKEL (reference sequence). CDR3 sequence: CASSQHGNHTF. In nucleotides, the CDR3 is TGTGCCAGCAGCCAACATGGGAACCACACCTTC.

The rearrangement joins TRBV6-5 to TRBJ1-5; the match to TRBD1 covers 8 bases. Germline V gene lookup returns CDR1 MNHEY and CDR2 SVGAGI. The CDR3 covers 15 residues. Trimming removed 7 bases from V and 7 bases from J; junction bases left unmatched: 12. The CDR3, as DNA: TGTGCCAGCAAACGGGGCAGCCAGGGGGCCCAGCCCCAGCATTTT. Protein sequence: CASKRGSQGAQPQHF.

The chain links TRBV27 to TRBJ2-7, with D unclear. This CDR3 contains 16 residues. Trimming stripped 6 bases from V and 0 bases from J, with 18 bases between. Germline V CDR1 and CDR2: MNHEY, SMNVEV (reference sequence). The CDR3, as DNA: TGTGCCAGCAGCCCTCTCTTGCTCCCGACCTCCTACGAGCAGTACTTC. Amino acid sequence: CASSPLLLPTSYEQYF.

J is TRBJ1-2 and V is TRBV9; tentatively, D is TRBD1 (5 bases). Trimming took 0 bases from V and 4 from J, leaving 13 bases between them. The CDR3 is 15 residues long. Germline V gene lookup returns CDR1 SGDLS and CDR2 YYNGEE. The DNA for the CDR3 is TGTGCCAGCAGCGTAGATGGCGGGACTTTCTATGGCTACACCTTC. Its translation is CASSVDGGTFYGYTF. The full variable domain, in which reference TRBV9 and TRBJ1-2 provide the parts outside the CDR3, is DSGVTQTPKHLITATGQRVTLRCSPRSGDLSVYWYQQSLDQGLQFLIQYYNGEERAKGNILERFSAQQFPDLHSELNLSSLELGDSALYFCASSVDGGTFYGYTFGSGTRLTVV.

The V gene is TRBV27, the J gene TRBJ1-1; TRBD1 is a possible D gene (5 bases). CDR1 and CDR2 from the germline V gene are MNHEY and SMNVEV (reference sequence). V was shortened by 11 bases and J by 2 bases, with 15 bases between the two germline ends. The CDR3 loop spans 13 amino acids. The CDR3 DNA follows: TGTGCCCGCTTGGCGGGGGTCAACACTGAAGCTTTCTTT. This translates into CARLAGVNTEAFF.